This T cell receptor (beta chain) was found in a study of cytotoxic CD8 clonotypes in ibrutinib-treated CLL. Study-wide background: The patients, about a dozen relapsed/refractory and 15 treatment-naive, included 17 who were IGHV unmutated. General study findings and limits: Timing of sampling differed between sustained-remission and progressing patients. Shared public clonotypes were rare, and on treatment they either got smaller or stayed the same.

Frozen PBMC stocks contributed 2 to 2.5 micrograms of genomic DNA to the TCR beta libraries. Turning to this clone: Antigen specificity is unknown.

Generated by immunoSEQ multiplex PCR, the TCRdb table keeps only in-frame clones and is missing some. The sample yields 140,000 to 150,000 clones, about 70% seen once. Germline CDR1 and CDR2: SGHRS and YFSETQ. The length of the CDR3 is 12 residues. Trimming took 7 bases from V and 7 from J; bases not matched to a gene: 7. This material consisted of PBMCs, taken after 24 months of ibrutinib treatment. This chain uses TRBV5-1 with TRBJ1-1; 7 nucleotides align to TRBD1. The TCR comes from a human donor with chronic lymphocytic leukemia. CDR3 residues: CASGEQGNEAFF. For the CDR3, the DNA is TGCGCCAGCGGGGAACAGGGGAATGAAGCTTTCTTT.